This T cell receptor beta chain was captured by sequencing in a study of CD8+ T cells in alopecia areata. Background on the study: Treated patients were given 5 to 10 mg oral tofacitinib twice daily.

Treatment indicated: oral pan-JAK inhibitor, 5-10 mg twice daily. Germline V gene lookup returns CDR1 MNHEY and CDR2 SVGAGI. This CDR3 comprises 13 residues. The ends were cut back, 2 bases at V and 5 bases at J, with 10 bases in the middle. RNA was isolated and reverse transcribed to cDNA, the sequencing template. Produced via immunoSEQ multiplex PCR; TCRdb's table is partial and in-frame only. The repertoire holds nearly 110,000 clones, about four fifths seen once, with around 25% in the top ten. This sample comprised CD8+ T cells sorted from blood, obtained at week 24, from a patient treated with tofacitinib. The V and J genes are TRBV6-5 and TRBJ2-7; D is possibly TRBD1 (6 bases). The TCR was taken from a human donor with alopecia areata. The CDR3 DNA sequence: TGTGCCAGCAGTTACACAGGGTCCCACGAGCAGTACTTC. Encoded protein: CASSYTGSHEQYF.